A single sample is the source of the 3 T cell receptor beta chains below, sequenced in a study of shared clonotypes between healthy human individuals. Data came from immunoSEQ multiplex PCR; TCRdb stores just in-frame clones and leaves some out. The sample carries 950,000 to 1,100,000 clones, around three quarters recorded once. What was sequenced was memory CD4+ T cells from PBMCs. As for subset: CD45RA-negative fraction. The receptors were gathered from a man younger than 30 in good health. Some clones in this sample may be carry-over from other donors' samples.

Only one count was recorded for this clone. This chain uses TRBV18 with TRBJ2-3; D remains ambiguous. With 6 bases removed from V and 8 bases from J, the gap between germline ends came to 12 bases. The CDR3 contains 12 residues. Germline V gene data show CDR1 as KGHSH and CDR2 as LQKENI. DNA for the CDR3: TGTGCCAGCTCCCCCGACCAGAGTACGCAGTATTTT. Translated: CASSPDQSTQYF. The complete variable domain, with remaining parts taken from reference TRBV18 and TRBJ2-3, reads NAGVMQNPRHLVRRRGQEARLRCSPMKGHSHVYWYRQLPEEGLKFMVYLQKENIIDESGMPKERFSAEFPKEGPSILRIQQVVRGDSAAYFCASSPDQSTQYFGPGTRLTVL.

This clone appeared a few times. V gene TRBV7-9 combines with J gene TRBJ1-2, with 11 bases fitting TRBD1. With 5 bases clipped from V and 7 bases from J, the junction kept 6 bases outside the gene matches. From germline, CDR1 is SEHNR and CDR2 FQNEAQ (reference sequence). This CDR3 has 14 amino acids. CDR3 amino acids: CASSTWDRGSGYTF. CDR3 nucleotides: TGTGCCAGCAGCACGTGGGACAGGGGGTCTGGCTACACCTTC.

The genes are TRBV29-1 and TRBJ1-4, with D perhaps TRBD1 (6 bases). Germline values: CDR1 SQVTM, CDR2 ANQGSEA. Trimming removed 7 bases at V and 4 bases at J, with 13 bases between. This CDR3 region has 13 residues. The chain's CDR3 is CSAGGGGNEKLFF. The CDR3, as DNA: TGCAGCGCGGGGGGCGGCGGTAATGAAAAACTGTTTTTT. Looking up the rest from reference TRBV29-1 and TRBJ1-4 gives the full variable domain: SAVISQKPSRDICQRGTSLTIQCQVDSQVTMMFWYRQQPGQSLTLIATANQGSEATYESGFVIDKFPISRPNLTFSTLTVSNMSPEDSSIYLCSAGGGGNEKLFFGSGTQLSVL.